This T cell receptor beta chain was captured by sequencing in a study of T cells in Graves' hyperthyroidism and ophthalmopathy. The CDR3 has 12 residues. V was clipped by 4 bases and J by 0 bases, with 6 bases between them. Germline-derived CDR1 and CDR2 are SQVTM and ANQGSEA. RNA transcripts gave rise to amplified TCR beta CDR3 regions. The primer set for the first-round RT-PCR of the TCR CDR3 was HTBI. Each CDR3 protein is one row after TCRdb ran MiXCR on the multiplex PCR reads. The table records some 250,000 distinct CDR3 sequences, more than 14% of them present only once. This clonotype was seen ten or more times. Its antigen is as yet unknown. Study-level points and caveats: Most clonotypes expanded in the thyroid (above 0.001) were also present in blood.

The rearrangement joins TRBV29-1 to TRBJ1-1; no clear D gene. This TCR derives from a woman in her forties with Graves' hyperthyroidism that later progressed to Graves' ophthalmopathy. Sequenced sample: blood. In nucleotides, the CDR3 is TGCAGCGTTGCCCGGTTGAACACTGAAGCTTTCTTT. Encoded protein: CSVARLNTEAFF.